These 17 T cell receptor beta chains share one sample of origin, sequenced in a study of regulatory T cells in long-lasting Graves disease. Arm-PCR with iRepertoire HTBI primers amplified the CDR3 regions for these TCR beta libraries. MiXCR, applied by TCRdb to the multiplex PCR reads, yields one record per CDR3 protein. Of about 530,000 distinct CDR3 sequences in the sample, about 16% were seen once. Time point reported: newly diagnosed GD, antithyroid drugs for less than 3 months. TCR sequences were obtained from RNA taken from PBMCs. This sample also appeared in a second study, on T cells in Graves' hyperthyroidism and ophthalmopathy.

The sample was peripheral blood mononuclear cells (PBMCs), taken at new diagnosis, from a patient treated with antithyroid drugs. Receptor source: a woman aged 35-60 years with Graves disease.

This clonotype was recorded a few times. This chain connects TRBV24-1 to TRBJ2-5, with D perhaps matching TRBD1 (6 bases). Per the germline V gene, CDR1 is KGHDR and CDR2 is SFDVKD. The CDR3 has 15 amino acids. V lost 5 bases, J lost 5 bases, and 17 bases lay in between. The CDR3, as DNA: TGTGCCACCAGTGGACGAACAGGGTCTGAGGAGACCCAGTACTTC. Amino acids: CATSGRTGSEETQYF.

In its sample, this clonotype was seen a few times. V gene TRBV12-5 combines with J gene TRBJ1-4; 12 bases fit TRBD1. Germline trimming cut 2 bases from V and 8 bases from J; bases unmatched to any gene: 12. Germline V gene data show CDR1 as LGHNT and CDR2 as FRNRAP. The CDR3 covers 18 residues. CDR3 amino acids: CASGLTGTGGSMVEKLFF. The CDR3 nucleotides are TGTGCTAGTGGTTTGACCGGGACAGGGGGCTCGATGGTGGAAAAACTGTTTTTT.

The count of this clonotype is one. One base away lies a much larger clone, so this may be a sequencing read error. The chain couples TRBV6-1 to TRBJ1-2; no reliable D call. Germline values: CDR1 MNHNS, CDR2 SASEGT. The CDR3 is made up of 13 amino acids. As DNA, the CDR3 is TGTGCCAGCAGAGTTGGGGTGCTCTATGACTACACCTTC. Translation: CASRVGVLYDYTF.

This clonotype was seen a handful of times. The chain combines TRBV5-4 with TRBJ2-5; 9 positions match TRBD2. The J segment lost 4 bases and the V segment lost 5 bases, leaving 12 bases of the junction unmatched. Per germline, CDR1 SGHNT and CDR2 YYREEE (reference sequence). CDR3 length: 16 residues. CDR3 DNA: TGTGCCAGCAGTACCGGGGCTAGCGGGGTCCCAGAGACCCAGTACTTC. This sequence encodes CASSTGASGVPETQYF.

This clonotype was recorded at least ten times. V gene TRBV19 combines with J gene TRBJ2-5; 7 bases fit TRBD1. The V and J ends lost 5 bases and 2 bases, in that order; junction bases with no gene match: 5. Germline CDR1 and CDR2: LNHDA and SQIVND (reference sequence). The CDR3 sequence is 14 residues long. CDR3 amino acids: CASSSPGQQETQYF. In DNA form, the CDR3 reads TGTGCCAGTAGTTCTCCGGGACAGCAAGAGACCCAGTACTTC.

The rearrangement joins TRBV18 to TRBJ2-4, with 7 bases lining up with TRBD1. V shed 2 bases, J shed 0 bases, and the junction held 4 bases outside the gene matches. The V gene's germline CDR1 is KGHSH and CDR2 LQKENI. The CDR3 length is 16 residues. CDR3 amino acids: CASSPATGIAKNIQYF. The DNA for the CDR3 is TGTGCCAGCTCACCAGCGACAGGGATAGCCAAAAACATTCAGTACTTC.

The rearrangement joins TRBV10-3 to TRBJ2-1, with a weak D call TRBD2 (5 bases). CDR1 and CDR2 (germline): ENHRY, SYGVKD. The CDR3 is 14 amino acids. The V and J ends lost 1 base and 6 bases respectively, with 10 bases between them. The CDR3 DNA is TGTGCCATCAGTGAGTGGGTAGCGCCCAATGAGCAGTTCTTC. It codes for CAISEWVAPNEQFF.

This clonotype has ten or more counts. The rearrangement links TRBV2 to TRBJ2-7; possibly TRBD1 for D (6 bases). V dropped 6 bases and J dropped 4 bases, with 19 bases sitting between them. The CDR3 consists of 15 residues. Germline CDR1 SNHLY, CDR2 FYNNEI. CDR3 residues: CASRISTGTTYEQYF. The CDR3 DNA follows: TGTGCCAGCAGAATATCAACCGGGACAACTTACGAGCAGTACTTC.

The V gene is TRBV20-1, the J gene TRBJ2-3, with TRBD2 identical over 12 bases. Looked up from germline, CDR1 is DFQATT and CDR2 is SNEGSKA (reference sequence). After removal of 5 bases from V and 14 bases from J, the junction contained 14 bases not matched to a gene. The CDR3 extends over 14 amino acids. The CDR3 region is CSALASGGAIRLYF. CDR3 DNA sequence: TGCAGTGCTCTGGCTAGCGGGGGGGCTATACGTTTGTATTTT.

This clonotype was counted many times. V is TRBV11-1 and J is TRBJ2-1, with D possibly being TRBD1 or TRBD2 (7 bases each). V was clipped by 5 bases and J by 9 bases, with 26 bases between them. The germline CDR1 and CDR2 sequences are SGHAT and FQDESV (reference sequence). The CDR3 sequence is 17 residues long. The CDR3 nucleotides are TGTGCCAGCAGCGGGGGAGTAGCGGGCGTCTACAGGGGTGAGCAGTTCTTC. Protein: CASSGGVAGVYRGEQFF.

This chain uses TRBV19 with TRBJ2-2; TRBD1 aligns across 8 bases. V lost 1 base to trimming and J lost 0 bases; unmatched junction nucleotides: 7. Germline CDR1 and CDR2: LNHDA and SQIVND (reference sequence). CDR3 length: 18 residues. The CDR3 DNA reads TGTGCCAGTAGTATAGCAGTTGGGGGACAGGCGAACACCGGGGAGCTGTTTTTT. This sequence encodes CASSIAVGGQANTGELFF.

The table lists this clonotype with a few counts. The rearrangement uses TRBV10-3 and TRBJ2-1; 12 positions match TRBD2. The V gene's germline CDR1 is ENHRY and CDR2 SYGVKD. The CDR3 runs to 19 residues. V was pared by 8 bases and J by 3 bases, with 17 bases of the junction left unmatched. The CDR3 coding sequence is TGTGCCATCCGACCGGAAGGACTAGCGGGGACTACCCTCTACAATGAGCAGTTCTTC. It specifies CAIRPEGLAGTTLYNEQFF.

Of note for this clonotype: A far larger clone is one nucleotide away, so this likely arose from a read error. The rearrangement joins TRBV7-6 to TRBJ2-2, with D perhaps TRBD1 (6 bases). Deletions cut 1 base from V and 1 base from J, with 7 bases between. The CDR3 totals 15 residues. Germline values: CDR1 SGHVS, CDR2 FNYEAQ. The CDR3 nucleotides are TGTGCCAGCAGCTTAGAGACAGGGAACACCGGGGAGCTGTTTTTT. Its protein is CASSLETGNTGELFF.

This clonotype was detected a few times. The chain employs TRBV5-6 and TRBJ1-1, with D unresolved. The germline V gene has CDR1 SGHDT and CDR2 YYEEEE. Between the trimmed V and J ends, which lost 2 bases and 11 bases, there was a span of 22 bases. The CDR3 covers 15 residues. The CDR3: CASSLLVGEGTPAFF. The DNA of the CDR3 is TGTGCCAGCAGCTTACTGGTCGGGGAGGGAACCCCGGCTTTCTTT. Drawing the rest from reference TRBV5-6 and TRBJ1-1, the complete variable domain is DAGVTQSPTHLIKTRGQQVTLRCSPKSGHDTVSWYQQALGQGPQFIFQYYEEEERQRGNFPDRFSGHQFPNYSSELNVNALLLGDSALYLCASSLLVGEGTPAFFGQGTRLTVV.

This clonotype came up many times. The V and J genes are TRBV7-2 and TRBJ1-3; tentative D call: TRBD1 (6 bases). V shed 6 bases and J shed 0 bases, with 18 bases lying between them. CDR3 size: 17 residues. Germline CDR1 and CDR2: SGHTA and FQGNSA. CDR3 region: CASSSLGLTGSGNTIYF. As DNA, the CDR3 is TGTGCCAGCAGTTCATTGGGGTTGACAGGCTCTGGAAACACCATATATTTT.

This clonotype was seen just once. The rearrangement links TRBV4-1 to TRBJ2-1; TRBD1 agrees at 10 bases. Germline loops: CDR1 MGHRA, CDR2 YSYEKL. V was clipped by 5 bases and J by 9 bases; unmatched bases: 13. The length of the CDR3 is 16 residues. DNA of the CDR3: TGCGCCAGCAGCGGGAGACAGGGGGCCGGGGGGGGTGAGCAGTTCTTC. Its protein product is CASSGRQGAGGGEQFF.

As regards this clonotype: A much larger clone sits a single nucleotide away, making a read error possible. The V and J genes are TRBV20-1 and TRBJ2-1; 11 bases are shared with TRBD2. Germline assignment: CDR1 DFQATT and CDR2 SNEGSKA (reference sequence). Trimming removed 3 bases from V and 8 bases from J; junction bases left unmatched: 6. This CDR3 has 14 residues. The CDR3 DNA reads TGCAGTGCTAGGGGTATTAGCGGGGGGGATGAGCAGTTCTTC. Its translation is CSARGISGGDEQFF.